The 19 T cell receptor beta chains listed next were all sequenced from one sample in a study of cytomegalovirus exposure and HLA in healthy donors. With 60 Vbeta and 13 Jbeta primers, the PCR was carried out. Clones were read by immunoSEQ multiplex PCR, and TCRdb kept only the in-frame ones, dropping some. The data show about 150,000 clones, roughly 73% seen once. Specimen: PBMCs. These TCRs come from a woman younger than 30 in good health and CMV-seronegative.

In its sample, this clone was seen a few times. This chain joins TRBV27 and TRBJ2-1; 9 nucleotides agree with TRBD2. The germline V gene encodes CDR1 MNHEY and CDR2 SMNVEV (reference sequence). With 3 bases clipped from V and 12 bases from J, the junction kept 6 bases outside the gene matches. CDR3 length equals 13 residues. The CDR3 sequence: CASSFRGRAVQFF. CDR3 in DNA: TGTGCCAGCAGTTTTCGCGGGAGGGCCGTGCAGTTCTTC.

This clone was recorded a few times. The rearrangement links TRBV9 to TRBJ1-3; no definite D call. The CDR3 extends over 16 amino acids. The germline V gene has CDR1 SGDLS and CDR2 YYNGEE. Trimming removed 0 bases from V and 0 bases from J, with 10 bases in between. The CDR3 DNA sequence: TGTGCCAGCAGCGTAGGAGCAGGCCACTCTGGAAACACCATATATTTT. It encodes CASSVGAGHSGNTIYF.

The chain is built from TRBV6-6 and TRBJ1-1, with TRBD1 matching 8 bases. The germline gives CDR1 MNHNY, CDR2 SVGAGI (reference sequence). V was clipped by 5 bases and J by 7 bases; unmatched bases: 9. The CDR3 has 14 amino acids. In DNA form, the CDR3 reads TGTGCCAGCAGTCCCCGGAGGGGGACAGGTGAAGCTTTCTTT. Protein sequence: CASSPRRGTGEAFF.

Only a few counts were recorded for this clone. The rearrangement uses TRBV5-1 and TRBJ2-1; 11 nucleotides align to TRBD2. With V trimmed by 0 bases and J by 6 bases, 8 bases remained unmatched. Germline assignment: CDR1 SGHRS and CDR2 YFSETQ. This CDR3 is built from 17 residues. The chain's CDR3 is CASSLAGSGRVGNEQFF. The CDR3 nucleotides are TGCGCCAGCAGCTTGGCGGGTAGCGGGAGGGTTGGCAATGAGCAGTTCTTC. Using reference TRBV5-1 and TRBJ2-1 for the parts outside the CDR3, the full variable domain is KAGVTQTPRYLIKTRGQQVTLSCSPISGHRSVSWYQQTPGQGLQFLFEYFSETQRNKGNFPGRFSGRQFSNSRSEMNVSTLELGDSALYLCASSLAGSGRVGNEQFFGPGTRLTVL.

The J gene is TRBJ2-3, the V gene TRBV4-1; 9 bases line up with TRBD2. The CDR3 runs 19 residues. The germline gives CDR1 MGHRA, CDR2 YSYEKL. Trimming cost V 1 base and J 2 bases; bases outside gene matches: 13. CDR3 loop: CASSQVVVRPSGNTDTQYF. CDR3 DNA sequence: TGCGCCAGCAGCCAAGTAGTCGTAAGGCCTAGCGGGAACACAGATACGCAGTATTTT.

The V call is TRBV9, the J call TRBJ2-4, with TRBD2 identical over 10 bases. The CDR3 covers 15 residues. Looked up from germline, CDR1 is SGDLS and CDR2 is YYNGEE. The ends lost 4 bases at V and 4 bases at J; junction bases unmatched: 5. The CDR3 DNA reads TGTGCCAGCAGCCCAGCGGGGGGGTCAAAAAACATTCAGTACTTC. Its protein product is CASSPAGGSKNIQYF.

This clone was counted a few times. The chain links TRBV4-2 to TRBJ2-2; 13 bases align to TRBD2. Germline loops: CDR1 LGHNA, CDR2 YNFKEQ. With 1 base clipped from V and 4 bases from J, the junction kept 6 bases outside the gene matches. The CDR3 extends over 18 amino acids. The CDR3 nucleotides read TGTGCCAGCAGCCAAGTCACTAGCGGGGGGGCGGTCACCGGGGAGCTGTTTTTT. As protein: CASSQVTSGGAVTGELFF.

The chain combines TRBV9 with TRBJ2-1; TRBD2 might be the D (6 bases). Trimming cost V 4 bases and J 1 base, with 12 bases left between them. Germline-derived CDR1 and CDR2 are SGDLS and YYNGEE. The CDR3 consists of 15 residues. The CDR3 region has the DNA TGTGCCAGCAGCCTCCAGGCGGGGTCCTACAATGAGCAGTTCTTC. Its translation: CASSLQAGSYNEQFF.

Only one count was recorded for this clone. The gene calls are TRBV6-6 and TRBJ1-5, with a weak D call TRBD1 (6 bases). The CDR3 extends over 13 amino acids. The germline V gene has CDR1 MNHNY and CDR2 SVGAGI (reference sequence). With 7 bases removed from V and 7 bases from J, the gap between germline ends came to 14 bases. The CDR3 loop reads CASTKGGIQPQHF. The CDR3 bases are TGTGCCAGCACCAAGGGGGGGATACAGCCCCAGCATTTT.

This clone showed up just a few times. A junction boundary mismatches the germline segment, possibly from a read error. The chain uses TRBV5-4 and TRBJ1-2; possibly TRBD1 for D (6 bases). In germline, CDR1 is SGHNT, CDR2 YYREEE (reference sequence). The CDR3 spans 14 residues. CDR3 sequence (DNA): TGTGCCAGCCGCCCGGGGGGCCCAAACTACGGCTACACCTTC. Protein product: CASRPGGPNYGYTF.

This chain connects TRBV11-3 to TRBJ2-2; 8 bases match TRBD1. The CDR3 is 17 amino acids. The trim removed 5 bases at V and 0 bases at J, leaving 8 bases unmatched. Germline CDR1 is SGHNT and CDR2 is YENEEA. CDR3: CASSPGQGRTNTGELFF. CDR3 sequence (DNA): TGTGCCAGCAGCCCCGGACAGGGCCGTACGAACACCGGGGAGCTGTTTTTT.

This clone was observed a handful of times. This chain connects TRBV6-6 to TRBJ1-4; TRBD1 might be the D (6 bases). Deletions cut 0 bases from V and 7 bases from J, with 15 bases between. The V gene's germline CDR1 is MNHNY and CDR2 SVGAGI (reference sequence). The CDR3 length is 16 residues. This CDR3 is CASSYSTGGRTEKLFF. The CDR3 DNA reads TGTGCCAGCAGTTACTCGACTGGGGGCCGAACTGAAAAACTGTTTTTT.

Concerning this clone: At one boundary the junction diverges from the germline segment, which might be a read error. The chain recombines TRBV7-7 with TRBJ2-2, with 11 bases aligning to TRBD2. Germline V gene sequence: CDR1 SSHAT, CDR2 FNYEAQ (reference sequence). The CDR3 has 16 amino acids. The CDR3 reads CASSLTTSGGTGELFF. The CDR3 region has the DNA TGTGCTAGCAGCTTAACTACTAGCGGGGGAACCGGGGAGCTGTTTTTT.

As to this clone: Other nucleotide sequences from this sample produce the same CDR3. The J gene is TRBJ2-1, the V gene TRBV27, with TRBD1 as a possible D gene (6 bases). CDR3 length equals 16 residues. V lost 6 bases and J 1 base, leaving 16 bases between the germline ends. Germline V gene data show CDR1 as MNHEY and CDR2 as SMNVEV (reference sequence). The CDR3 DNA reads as TGTGCCAGCAGCCCCAACCGGCAGGGGTCCTACAATGAGCAGTTCTTC. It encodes CASSPNRQGSYNEQFF.

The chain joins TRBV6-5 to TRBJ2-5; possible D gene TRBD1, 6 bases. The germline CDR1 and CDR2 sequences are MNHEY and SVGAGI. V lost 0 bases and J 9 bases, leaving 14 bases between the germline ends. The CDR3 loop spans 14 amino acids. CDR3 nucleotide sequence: TGTGCCAGCAGTTACTCATTCCGGGACAAGGCCCAGTACTTC. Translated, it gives CASSYSFRDKAQYF.

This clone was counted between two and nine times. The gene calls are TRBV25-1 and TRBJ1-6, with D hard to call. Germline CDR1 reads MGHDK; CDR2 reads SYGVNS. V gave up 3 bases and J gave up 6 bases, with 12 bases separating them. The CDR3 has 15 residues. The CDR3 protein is CASSDYTTTNSPLHF. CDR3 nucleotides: TGTGCCAGCAGTGACTATACAACTACTAATTCACCCCTCCACTTT.

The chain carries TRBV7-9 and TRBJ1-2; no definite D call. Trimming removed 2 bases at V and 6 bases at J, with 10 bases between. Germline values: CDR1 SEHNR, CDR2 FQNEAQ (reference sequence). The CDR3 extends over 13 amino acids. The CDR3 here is CASSLLYRDGYTF. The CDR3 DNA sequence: TGTGCCAGCAGCTTACTTTATCGAGATGGCTACACCTTC.

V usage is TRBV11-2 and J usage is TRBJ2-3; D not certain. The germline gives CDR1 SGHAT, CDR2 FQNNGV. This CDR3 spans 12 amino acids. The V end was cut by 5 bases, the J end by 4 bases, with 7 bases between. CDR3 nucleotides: TGTGCCAGCAGCCCTAACGCAGATACGCAGTATTTT. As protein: CASSPNADTQYF.

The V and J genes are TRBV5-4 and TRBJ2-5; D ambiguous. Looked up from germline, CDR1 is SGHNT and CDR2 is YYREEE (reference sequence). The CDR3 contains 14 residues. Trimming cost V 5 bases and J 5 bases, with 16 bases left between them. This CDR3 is CASRPDLVTETQYF. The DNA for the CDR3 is TGTGCCAGCAGACCAGATCTGGTAACGGAGACCCAGTACTTC.